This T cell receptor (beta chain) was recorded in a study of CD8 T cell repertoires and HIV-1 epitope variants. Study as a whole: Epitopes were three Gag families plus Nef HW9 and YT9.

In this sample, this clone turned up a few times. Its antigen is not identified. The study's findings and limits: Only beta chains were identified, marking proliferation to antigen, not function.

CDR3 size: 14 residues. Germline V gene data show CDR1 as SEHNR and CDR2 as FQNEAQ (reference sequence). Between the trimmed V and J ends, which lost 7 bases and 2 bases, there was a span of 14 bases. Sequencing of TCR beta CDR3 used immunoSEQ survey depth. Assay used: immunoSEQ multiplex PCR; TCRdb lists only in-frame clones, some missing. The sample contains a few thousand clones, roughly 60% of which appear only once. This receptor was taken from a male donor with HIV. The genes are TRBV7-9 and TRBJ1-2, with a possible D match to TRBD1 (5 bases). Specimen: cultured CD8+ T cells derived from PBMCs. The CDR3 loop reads CASTFSTANYGYTF. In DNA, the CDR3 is TGTGCCAGCACCTTCTCGACAGCCAACTATGGCTACACCTTC.